In this sample, the clone carrying this T cell receptor (beta chain) turned up once. Its matching antigen is unknown. The data derive from a study of post-analysis software for immune sequencing data. Background on the study: Relapsing-remitting, secondary progressive and progressive-relapsing multiple sclerosis courses were included. Whole-study results and caveats: There were about five TRBV segments more frequent in patients than controls, and TRBV5-6, TRBV5-1 and TRBV20-1 were among them. Normalized Chao1 diversity was significantly lower in multiple sclerosis patients than in controls. Batch-matched samples strongly co-clustered by F measure.

The CDR3 spans 14 residues. Germline-derived CDR1 and CDR2 are DFQATT and SNEGSKA (reference sequence). V lost 5 bases and J lost 3; bases outside the gene matches: 4. TCR beta libraries were prepared from cDNA with unique molecular identifiers. When about 0.95 to 10 million T cells were used, they gave 500,000 or so cDNA molecules. Using its own MiXCR run on the PCR reads, TCRdb lists one record per CDR3 protein. The data contain roughly 620,000 distinct CDR3 sequences, around 40% of them singletons. This sequence originates from a girl aged 10-17 years with multiple sclerosis. Sequencing was performed on blood. This chain links TRBV20-1 with TRBJ2-1, with TRBD2 matching over 10 bases. The CDR3 DNA follows: TGCAGTGCTGGACTAGCGGCGAACTACAATGAGCAGTTCTTC. This sequence encodes CSAGLAANYNEQFF.